The sequence of this T cell receptor beta chain was determined in a study of CD8 T cells in Susac syndrome. Overall study findings and caveats: It was acknowledged in the study that the number of individuals who were included in its TCR sequencing and HLA analysis was relatively small.

As for this clonotype: Its antigen is unknown.

The authors sequenced TCR beta from blood CD8+ and CD4+ T cells. Germline assignment: CDR1 SGHNT and CDR2 YYREEE (reference sequence). The V gene lost 4 bases and the J gene lost 2 bases, with 14 bases spanning the gap. The CDR3 extends over 15 amino acids. The RNA, about 0.5 to 1 ug, was put through reverse transcription using random hexamers. One entry per CDR3 protein, called by TCRdb with MiXCR from the immunoSEQ multiplex PCR reads. The sample records more than 85,000 distinct CDR3 sequences, about 96% being singletons. This clonotype was sampled from a human donor in good health. The V and J genes are TRBV5-4 and TRBJ2-3; D might be TRBD2 (5 bases). The sequenced sample was CD4+ T cells from PBMCs. CDR3 DNA: TGTGCCAGCAGCCCAACCGGAGGTGTCACAGATACGCAGTATTTT. Translating it yields CASSPTGGVTDTQYF.